These T cell receptor beta chains were read from a single sample in a study of long-term antiretroviral therapy in people with HIV. Data came from immunoSEQ multiplex PCR; TCRdb stores just in-frame clones and leaves some out. Here the sample spans over 25,000 clones, about 94% being singletons. The sample was unsorted PBMCs, taken around 7.4 years after starting antiretroviral therapy. These receptors all stem from a man aged 45 to 65 with HIV. The CDR3 runs from the conserved cysteine through the conserved F or W. Each record gives: D gene, clone size, J gene, V gene, CDR3 DNA, CDR3 protein. A D gene is named only where the DNA matches it firmly. Not all rows give a size; the values are once, few, many and, for expanded clones, a class.

D gene: TRBD2; clone size: NA; J gene: TRBJ2-3; V gene: TRBV6-4; CDR3 DNA: TGTGCCAGCAGTGACTCGGCTAGCGGGGGAACGGATACGCAGTATTTT; CDR3 protein: CASSDSASGGTDTQYF
D gene: NA; clone size: NA; J gene: TRBJ1-5; V gene: TRBV10-3; CDR3 DNA: TGTGCCATCACTCATACACCAAATCAGCCCCAGCATTTT; CDR3 protein: CAITHTPNQPQHF
D gene: NA; clone size: NA; J gene: TRBJ2-3; V gene: TRBV7-3; CDR3 DNA: TGTGCCAGCAGTCATAGCGGAGCTAGCACAGATACGCAGTATTTT; CDR3 protein: CASSHSGASTDTQYF
D gene: TRBD2; clone size: NA; J gene: TRBJ2-7; V gene: TRBV2; CDR3 DNA: TGTGCCAGCAGTGACGGGGGGTTGGCCTACGAGCAGTACTTC; CDR3 protein: CASSDGGLAYEQYF
D gene: TRBD1; clone size: NA; J gene: TRBJ1-1; V gene: TRBV29-1; CDR3 DNA: TGCAGCGTTGTAGGACAGGGGAACACTGAAGCTTTCTTT; CDR3 protein: CSVVGQGNTEAFF
D gene: NA; clone size: NA; J gene: TRBJ1-1; V gene: TRBV4-1; CDR3 DNA: TGCGCCAGCAGCCAAGAAACAGCGGTAAACACTGAAGCTTTCTTT; CDR3 protein: CASSQETAVNTEAFF
D gene: TRBD1; clone size: NA; J gene: TRBJ1-2; V gene: TRBV4-3; CDR3 DNA: TGCGCCAGCAGCCAAGGACAGGGGGCGCCGGGGTGGGGCTACACCTTC; CDR3 protein: CASSQGQGAPGWGYTF
D gene: NA; clone size: NA; J gene: TRBJ2-5; V gene: TRBV6-6; CDR3 DNA: TGTGCCAGCAGTTACTCCTCAGGGACCCAGTACTTC; CDR3 protein: CASSYSSGTQYF
D gene: TRBD2; clone size: NA; J gene: TRBJ2-7; V gene: TRBV10-3; CDR3 DNA: TGTGCCATCAGTGTTAGTAACTCGGGGGGCGAGCAGTACTTC; CDR3 protein: CAISVSNSGGEQYF
D gene: TRBD1; clone size: once; J gene: TRBJ1-4; V gene: TRBV4-1; CDR3 DNA: TGCGCCAGCAGCCAGGACAGGGTGAGTGAAAAACTGTTTTTT; CDR3 protein: CASSQDRVSEKLFF
D gene: TRBD1; clone size: NA; J gene: TRBJ2-1; V gene: TRBV5-1; CDR3 DNA: TGCGCCAGCAGCCCGGGACAGGGGGCTTATAAGTCCTACAATGAGCAGTTCTTC; CDR3 protein: CASSPGQGAYKSYNEQFF
D gene: TRBD1; clone size: NA; J gene: TRBJ2-7; V gene: TRBV4-2; CDR3 DNA: TGTGCCAGCAGCCAAGATGAGACAGGGGGTTACGAGCAGTACTTC; CDR3 protein: CASSQDETGGYEQYF
D gene: NA; clone size: NA; J gene: TRBJ2-7; V gene: TRBV10-2; CDR3 DNA: TGCGCCAGCAGTGAGAGGGGAGCGCGCGGGGAGACCTACGAGCAGTACTTC; CDR3 protein: CASSERGARGETYEQYF
D gene: TRBD2; clone size: NA; J gene: TRBJ2-2; V gene: TRBV5-1; CDR3 DNA: TGCGCCAGCGGAAGGCGGGGGGGAACCGGGGAGCTGTTTTTT; CDR3 protein: CASGRRGGTGELFF
D gene: TRBD2; clone size: NA; J gene: TRBJ2-1; V gene: TRBV25-1; CDR3 DNA: TGTGCCAGCAGAACTAGCGGGGGGAGGAATGAGCAGTTCTTC; CDR3 protein: CASRTSGGRNEQFF
D gene: TRBD2; clone size: NA; J gene: TRBJ2-7; V gene: TRBV5-1; CDR3 DNA: TGCGCCAGCAGCTTGGTTTTTCCTAGCGGGGGACCTACTGTGGACGAGCAGTACTTC; CDR3 protein: CASSLVFPSGGPTVDEQYF
D gene: TRBD2; clone size: NA; J gene: TRBJ2-1; V gene: TRBV6-5; CDR3 DNA: TGTGCCAGCAGTTACGCCCTAGCGGGGGGCTACAATGAGCAGTTCTTC; CDR3 protein: CASSYALAGGYNEQFF
D gene: NA; clone size: NA; J gene: TRBJ2-7; V gene: TRBV6-5; CDR3 DNA: TGTGCCAGCAGTCTGATCGGGGGCCAATCCCCCGAGCAGTACTTC; CDR3 protein: CASSLIGGQSPEQYF
D gene: TRBD1; clone size: NA; J gene: TRBJ1-2; V gene: TRBV4-3; CDR3 DNA: TGCGCCAGCAGCCAAGATCGCGGGACAGGGTATGGCTACACCTTC; CDR3 protein: CASSQDRGTGYGYTF
D gene: NA; clone size: NA; J gene: TRBJ1-3; V gene: TRBV9; CDR3 DNA: TGTGCCAGCAGTCCTCCCTCCTCTGGAAACACCATATATTTT; CDR3 protein: CASSPPSSGNTIYF
D gene: NA; clone size: NA; J gene: TRBJ2-6; V gene: TRBV7-2; CDR3 DNA: TGTGCCAGCAGCGACAGGATTTCTGGGGCCAACGTCCTGACTTTC; CDR3 protein: CASSDRISGANVLTF
D gene: NA; clone size: NA; J gene: TRBJ1-2; V gene: TRBV10-2; CDR3 DNA: TGCGCCAGCAGTGACGATAACTATGGCTACACCTTC; CDR3 protein: CASSDDNYGYTF
D gene: NA; clone size: NA; J gene: TRBJ2-3; V gene: TRBV5-1; CDR3 DNA: TGCGCCAGCAGCTGGGACCGGGACACGCAGTATTTT; CDR3 protein: CASSWDRDTQYF
D gene: TRBD1; clone size: NA; J gene: TRBJ1-3; V gene: TRBV29-1; CDR3 DNA: TGCAGCGGCCTGGACAGGGCCTCTGGAAACACCATATATTTT; CDR3 protein: CSGLDRASGNTIYF
D gene: NA; clone size: NA; J gene: TRBJ2-7; V gene: TRBV19; CDR3 DNA: TGTGCCAGTAGTGTAACAGGGTCTTCCTCCTACGAGCAGTACTTC; CDR3 protein: CASSVTGSSSYEQYF
D gene: TRBD1; clone size: NA; J gene: TRBJ1-1; V gene: TRBV9; CDR3 DNA: TGTGCCAGCAGCGAAGGACACAGGGGGCTAAACACTGAAGCTTTCTTT; CDR3 protein: CASSEGHRGLNTEAFF
D gene: NA; clone size: once; J gene: TRBJ2-2; V gene: TRBV6-6; CDR3 DNA: TGTGCCAGCAGTTACGTGACTCAGGGCACCGGGGAGCTGTTTTTT; CDR3 protein: CASSYVTQGTGELFF
D gene: NA; clone size: NA; J gene: TRBJ1-1; V gene: TRBV27; CDR3 DNA: TGTGCCAGCAGTTTATTCCTAAAAGACACTGAAGCTTTCTTT; CDR3 protein: CASSLFLKDTEAFF
D gene: NA; clone size: NA; J gene: TRBJ2-7; V gene: TRBV7-7; CDR3 DNA: TGTGCCAGCAGCTTAGGGGGCTCGGACGAGCAGTACTTC; CDR3 protein: CASSLGGSDEQYF
D gene: NA; clone size: few; J gene: TRBJ1-5; V gene: TRBV6-1; CDR3 DNA: TGTGCCAGCAGTGATAGACCACGCAATCAGCCCCAGCATTTT; CDR3 protein: CASSDRPRNQPQHF
D gene: NA; clone size: NA; J gene: TRBJ2-2; V gene: TRBV25-1; CDR3 DNA: TGTGCCAGCAGCTACAGAGAATTCAACACCGGGGAGCTGTTTTTT; CDR3 protein: CASSYREFNTGELFF
D gene: NA; clone size: NA; J gene: TRBJ2-1; V gene: TRBV25-1; CDR3 DNA: TGTGCCAGCAGTTCTAAGGGGCCCGACAATGAGCAGTTCTTC; CDR3 protein: CASSSKGPDNEQFF
D gene: NA; clone size: once; J gene: TRBJ1-5; V gene: TRBV19; CDR3 DNA: TGTGCCAGTAGTATAGCGCAGGGAGGTCCGGATCAGCCCCAGCATTTT; CDR3 protein: CASSIAQGGPDQPQHF
D gene: NA; clone size: NA; J gene: TRBJ2-7; V gene: TRBV11-2; CDR3 DNA: TGTGCCAGCAGCTCCCGGCCCGGGGAAAAGTACTTC; CDR3 protein: CASSSRPGEKYF
D gene: NA; clone size: NA; J gene: TRBJ1-1; V gene: TRBV7-3; CDR3 DNA: TGTGCCAGCAGCTTAACGTATGGCGGCATGAACACTGAAGCTTTCTTT; CDR3 protein: CASSLTYGGMNTEAFF
D gene: NA; clone size: NA; J gene: TRBJ2-3; V gene: TRBV7-2; CDR3 DNA: TGTGCCAGCAGCTTAACTCATGGCACAGATACGCAGTATTTT; CDR3 protein: CASSLTHGTDTQYF
D gene: TRBD1; clone size: NA; J gene: TRBJ2-6; V gene: TRBV10-3; CDR3 DNA: TGTGCCATCAGTGAGGGACAGGGAAGGTCTGGGGCCAACGTCCTGACTTTC; CDR3 protein: CAISEGQGRSGANVLTF
D gene: TRBD2; clone size: NA; J gene: TRBJ2-1; V gene: TRBV9; CDR3 DNA: TGTGCCAGCAGCGTAGCGAGCGGGGGGGCTTATGAGCAGTTCTTC; CDR3 protein: CASSVASGGAYEQFF
D gene: TRBD2; clone size: once; J gene: TRBJ2-7; V gene: TRBV4-1; CDR3 DNA: TGCGCCAGCAGCCAAGACCTTAGCGGGGGGGCCTACGAGCAGTACTTC; CDR3 protein: CASSQDLSGGAYEQYF
D gene: TRBD1; clone size: NA; J gene: TRBJ1-4; V gene: TRBV5-6; CDR3 DNA: TGTGCCAGCAGCTCAGGGACAGGGAGAACTAATGAAAAACTGTTTTTT; CDR3 protein: CASSSGTGRTNEKLFF
D gene: TRBD1; clone size: NA; J gene: TRBJ1-2; V gene: TRBV11-2; CDR3 DNA: TGTGCCAGCAGCTCGTCGACCGGGACAGGGGCCACGGGCTACACCTTC; CDR3 protein: CASSSSTGTGATGYTF
D gene: NA; clone size: NA; J gene: TRBJ1-1; V gene: TRBV2; CDR3 DNA: TGTGCCAGCAGTCCCTCTTCCGCGGGTGAAGCTTTCTTT; CDR3 protein: CASSPSSAGEAFF
D gene: TRBD1; clone size: NA; J gene: TRBJ2-3; V gene: TRBV5-6; CDR3 DNA: TGTGCCAGCAGCTCCGGGACAGGTCTTGGAGATACGCAGTATTTT; CDR3 protein: CASSSGTGLGDTQYF
D gene: NA; clone size: NA; J gene: TRBJ2-7; V gene: TRBV7-2; CDR3 DNA: TGTGCCAGCAGTCCGGGCTCAGACGAGCAGTACTTC; CDR3 protein: CASSPGSDEQYF
D gene: NA; clone size: NA; J gene: TRBJ2-7; V gene: TRBV15; CDR3 DNA: TGTGCCACCAGCAGAGAGGGGGGCCTGAACGAGCAGTACTTC; CDR3 protein: CATSREGGLNEQYF
D gene: NA; clone size: NA; J gene: TRBJ2-5; V gene: TRBV12-5; CDR3 DNA: TGTGCTAGTGGTTTGACGGGGACGTACTTC; CDR3 protein: CASGLTGTYF
D gene: NA; clone size: NA; J gene: TRBJ2-3; V gene: TRBV29-1; CDR3 DNA: TGCAGCGTTGTGGCTAGTGGCACAGATACGCAGTATTTT; CDR3 protein: CSVVASGTDTQYF
D gene: TRBD2; clone size: NA; J gene: TRBJ2-1; V gene: TRBV5-6; CDR3 DNA: TGTGCCAGCAGCTCAAAAGCGGGAGCTCACTACAATGAGCAGTTCTTC; CDR3 protein: CASSSKAGAHYNEQFF
D gene: NA; clone size: NA; J gene: TRBJ2-2; V gene: TRBV10-2; CDR3 DNA: TGCGCCAGCAGTCCTATTCCCACCGGGGAGCTGTTTTTT; CDR3 protein: CASSPIPTGELFF
D gene: NA; clone size: NA; J gene: TRBJ2-2; V gene: TRBV10-1; CDR3 DNA: TGCGCCAGCAGTGAAGAAGGGGGGCAGCTCACCGGGGAGCTGTTTTTT; CDR3 protein: CASSEEGGQLTGELFF
D gene: TRBD1; clone size: NA; J gene: TRBJ2-7; V gene: TRBV6-6; CDR3 DNA: TGTGCCAGCAGCCGGACAGGGAGGAGCTCCTACGAGCAGTACTTC; CDR3 protein: CASSRTGRSSYEQYF